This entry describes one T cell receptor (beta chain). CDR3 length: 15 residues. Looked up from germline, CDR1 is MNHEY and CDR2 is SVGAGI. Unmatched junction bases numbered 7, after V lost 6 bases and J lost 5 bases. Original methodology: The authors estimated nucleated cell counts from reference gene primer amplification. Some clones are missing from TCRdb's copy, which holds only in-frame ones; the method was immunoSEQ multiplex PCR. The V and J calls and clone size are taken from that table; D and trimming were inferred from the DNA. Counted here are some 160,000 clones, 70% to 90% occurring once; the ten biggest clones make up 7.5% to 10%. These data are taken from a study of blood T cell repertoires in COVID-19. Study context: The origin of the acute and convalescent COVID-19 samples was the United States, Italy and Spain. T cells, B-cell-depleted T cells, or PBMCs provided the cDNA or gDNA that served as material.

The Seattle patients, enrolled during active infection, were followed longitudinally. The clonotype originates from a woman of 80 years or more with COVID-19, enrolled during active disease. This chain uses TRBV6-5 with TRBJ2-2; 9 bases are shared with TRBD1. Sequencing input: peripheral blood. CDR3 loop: CASRTGGVWTGELFF. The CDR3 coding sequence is TGTGCCAGCAGGACAGGGGGGGTTTGGACCGGGGAGCTGTTTTTT.